The 9 T cell receptor beta chains below were found in one sample sequenced in a study of response to subunit inactivated influenza vaccine. In TCRdb, the RT-PCR reads were re-called with MiXCR into one record per CDR3 protein. Of 610,000 or so distinct CDR3 sequences in the sample, 13% to 15% were seen once. This material consisted of PBMCs from blood, taken roughly 12 days after vaccination. The source of these receptors is a man aged 50 to 60 who received an inactivated influenza vaccine.

This clonotype has just a few counts. The rearrangement links TRBV10-2 to TRBJ1-2; TRBD1 might be the D (5 bases). This CDR3 spans 11 amino acids. The germline V gene has CDR1 WSHSY and CDR2 SAAADI. V was clipped by 7 bases and J by 2 bases, with 5 bases between them. CDR3 in amino acids: CASTGNYGYTF. The DNA for the CDR3 is TGCGCCAGCACAGGGAACTATGGCTACACCTTC.

This clonotype has a handful of counts. The V and J genes are TRBV12-3 or TRBV12-4 and TRBJ2-3; D gene ambiguous. Trimming took off 7 bases at V and 1 base at J, with 9 bases between the two ends. The CDR3 sequence is 13 residues long. In DNA form, the CDR3 reads TGTGCCAGCACCTCCCTGGGCACAGATACGCAGTATTTT. This sequence encodes CASTSLGTDTQYF.

This chain uses TRBV5-1 with TRBJ2-3, with no clear D. The CDR3 extends over 13 amino acids. With 4 bases removed from V and 1 base from J, the gap between germline ends came to 7 bases. Germline CDR1 is SGHRS and CDR2 is YFSETQ. The CDR3 sequence is CASSTSGTDTQYF. The CDR3 DNA follows: TGCGCCAGCAGCACTTCGGGCACAGATACGCAGTATTTT. Based on the CDR3 plus reference TRBV5-1 and TRBJ2-3, the full variable domain is KAGVTQTPRYLIKTRGQQVTLSCSPISGHRSVSWYQQTPGQGLQFLFEYFSETQRNKGNFPGRFSGRQFSNSRSEMNVSTLELGDSALYLCASSTSGTDTQYFGPGTRLTVL.

This clonotype was seen many times. V is TRBV4-3 and J is TRBJ2-1, with TRBD2 matching 9 bases. Unmatched junction bases numbered 8, after V lost 0 bases and J lost 2 bases. This CDR3 spans 18 amino acids. The germline V gene has CDR1 LGHNA and CDR2 YSLEER. The DNA for the CDR3 is TGCGCCAGCAGCCAAGATCAACTACGACTAGCGGCCTACAATGAGCAGTTCTTC. Encoded protein: CASSQDQLRLAAYNEQFF.

The chain uses TRBV5-5 and TRBJ2-3; D might be TRBD1 or TRBD2, each matching 5 bases. The germline V gene encodes CDR1 SGHKS and CDR2 YYEKEE (reference sequence). This CDR3 is 14 amino acids long. V was shortened by 2 bases and J by 2 bases, with 9 bases between the two germline ends. CDR3 nucleotide sequence: TGTGCCAGCAGCTTTAGAGGGGTCACAGATACGCAGTATTTT. The encoded protein is CASSFRGVTDTQYF.

V usage is TRBV12-3 or TRBV12-4 and J usage is TRBJ2-2, with D maybe TRBD2 (6 bases). The CDR3 has 15 amino acids. The V gene lost 7 bases and the J gene lost 0 bases, with 12 bases spanning the gap. The CDR3 DNA reads as TGTGCCAGCAATTCAGCGGGCTCGAACACCGGGGAGCTGTTTTTT. Its translation: CASNSAGSNTGELFF.

This clonotype was found a few times. The genes are TRBV12-3 or TRBV12-4 and TRBJ2-2; D possibly corresponds to TRBD1 (5 bases). The length of the CDR3 is 17 residues. The V gene lost 3 bases and the J gene lost 4 bases, with 18 bases spanning the gap. The CDR3 sequence: CASSLDRARVVTGELFF. In nucleotides, the CDR3 is TGTGCCAGCAGTTTGGACCGGGCCAGGGTCGTCACCGGGGAGCTGTTTTTT.

This clonotype was seen a handful of times. V gene TRBV20-1 combines with J gene TRBJ1-2; D unclear. Germline V gene lookup returns CDR1 DFQATT and CDR2 SNEGSKA (reference sequence). This CDR3 is built from 10 residues. Trimming removed 4 bases from V and 9 bases from J, with 9 bases in between. The CDR3: CSAKISSYTF. The CDR3 coding sequence is TGCAGTGCTAAAATAAGTAGCTACACCTTC.

V and J are TRBV28 and TRBJ1-3; 8 bases match TRBD1. This CDR3 contains 15 residues. Germline V gives CDR1 MDHEN, CDR2 SYDVKM. With V trimmed by 3 bases and J by 4 bases, 5 bases remained unmatched. The CDR3 region has the DNA TGTGCCAGCAGTTTCATCGACAGGGGCGGAAACACCATATATTTT. As protein: CASSFIDRGGNTIYF. The variable domain in full, completed from reference TRBV28 and TRBJ1-3, reads DVKVTQSSRYLVKRTGEKVFLECVQDMDHENMFWYRQDPGLGLRLIYFSYDVKMKEKGDIPEGYSVSREKKERFSLILESASTNQTSMYLCASSFIDRGGNTIYFGEGSWLTVV.